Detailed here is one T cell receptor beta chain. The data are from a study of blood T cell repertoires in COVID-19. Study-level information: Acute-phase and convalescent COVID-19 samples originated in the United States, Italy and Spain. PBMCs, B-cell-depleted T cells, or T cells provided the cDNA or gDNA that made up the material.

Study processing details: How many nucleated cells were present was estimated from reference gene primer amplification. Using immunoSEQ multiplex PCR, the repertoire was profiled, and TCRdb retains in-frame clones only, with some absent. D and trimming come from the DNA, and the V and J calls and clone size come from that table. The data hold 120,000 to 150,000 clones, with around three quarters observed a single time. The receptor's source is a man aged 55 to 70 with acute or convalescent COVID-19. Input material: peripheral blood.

The DNA of the CDR3 is TGTGCCAGCGGCTCTGGGGAGCTGTTTTTT. Translated: CASGSGELFF. The genes are TRBV12-3 or TRBV12-4 and TRBJ2-2, with D uncertain. V lost 8 bases and J 8 bases, leaving 6 bases between the germline ends. The CDR3 is made up of 10 amino acids.